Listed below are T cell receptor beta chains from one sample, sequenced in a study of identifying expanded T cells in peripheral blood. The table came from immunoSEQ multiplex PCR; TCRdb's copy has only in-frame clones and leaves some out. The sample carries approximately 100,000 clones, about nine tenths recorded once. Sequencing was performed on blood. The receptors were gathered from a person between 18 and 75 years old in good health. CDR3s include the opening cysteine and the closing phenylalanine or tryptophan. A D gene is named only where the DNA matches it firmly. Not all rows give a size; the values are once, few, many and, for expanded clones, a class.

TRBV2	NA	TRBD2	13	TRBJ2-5	TGTGCCAGCGGACTAGCTGTCCAAGAGACCCAGTACTTC	CASGLAVQETQYF
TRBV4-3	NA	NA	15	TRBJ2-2	TGCGCCAGCAGCCAAGACATTTCGAACACCGGGGAGCTGTTTTTT	CASSQDISNTGELFF
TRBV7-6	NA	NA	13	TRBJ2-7	TGTGCCAGCAGCGAAGGGGCCTCCTACGAGCAGTACTTC	CASSEGASYEQYF
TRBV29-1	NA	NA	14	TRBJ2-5	TGCAGCGTTGAGGGTTATTGGGTGAGGGAGACCCAGTACTTC	CSVEGYWVRETQYF
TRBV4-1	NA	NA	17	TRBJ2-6	TGCGCCAGCAGCCAAGGAGGGGTAGTCTCTGGGGCCAACGTCCTGACTTTC	CASSQGGVVSGANVLTF
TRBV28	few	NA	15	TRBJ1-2	TGTGCCAGCAGCACCACCTGGACGGCTAACTATGGCTACACCTTC	CASSTTWTANYGYTF
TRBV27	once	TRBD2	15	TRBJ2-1	TGTGCCAGCAGACCACTGGGAGGGTCCTACAATGAGCAGTTCTTC	CASRPLGGSYNEQFF
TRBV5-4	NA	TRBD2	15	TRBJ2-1	TGTGCCAGCAGCCCTCGGACTAGCGGGGGGGATGAGCAGTTCTTC	CASSPRTSGGDEQFF
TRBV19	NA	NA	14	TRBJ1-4	TGTGCCAGTAGTAGTACTGCAACTAATGAAAAACTGTTTTTT	CASSSTATNEKLFF
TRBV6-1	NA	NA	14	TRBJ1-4	TGTGCCAGCAGTACCAACCCCAGTTCGGTAAAACTGTTTTTT	CASSTNPSSVKLFF
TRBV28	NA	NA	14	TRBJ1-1	TGTGCCAGCAGCCGGGACGGAATGAACACTGAAGCTTTCTTT	CASSRDGMNTEAFF
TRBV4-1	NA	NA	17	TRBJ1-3	TGCGCCAGCAGCCAGCGCGGCGCCGAGCAGACAGGAAACACCATATATTTT	CASSQRGAEQTGNTIYF
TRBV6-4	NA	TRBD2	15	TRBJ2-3	TGTGCCAGCAGTGACGGGACTAGCGGCACAGATACGCAGTATTTT	CASSDGTSGTDTQYF
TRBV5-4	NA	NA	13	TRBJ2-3	TGTGCCAGCAGCTTGCTGTCCACAGATACGCAGTATTTT	CASSLLSTDTQYF
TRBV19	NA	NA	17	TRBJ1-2	TGTGCCAGTAGTATCGGAACAGCAGAGTCGATCTTCTATGGCTACACCTTC	CASSIGTAESIFYGYTF
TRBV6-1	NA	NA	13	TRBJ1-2	TGTGCCAGCAGTGAGGACAGTCTTTATGGCTACACCTTC	CASSEDSLYGYTF
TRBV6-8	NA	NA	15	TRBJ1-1	TGTGCCAGCAGGATTCCGGGACCCCAACAAGCGGGGGCTTTCTTT	CASRIPGPQQAGAFF
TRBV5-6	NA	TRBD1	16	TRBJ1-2	TGTGCCAGCAGCGTCCGGGACAGGGGGAAGAGCTATGGCTACACCTTC	CASSVRDRGKSYGYTF
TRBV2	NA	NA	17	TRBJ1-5	TGTGCCAGCAGTGAAGCGCTTCCAGGAGTTAGCAATCAGCCCCAGCATTTT	CASSEALPGVSNQPQHF
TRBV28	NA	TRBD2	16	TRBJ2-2	TGTGCCAGCAGTTTGCTAGCGGCGTCTAACACCGGGGAGCTGTTTTTT	CASSLLAASNTGELFF
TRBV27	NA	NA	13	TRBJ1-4	TGTGCCAGCAGTTTCCTCCAGGCTGAAAAACTGTTTTTT	CASSFLQAEKLFF
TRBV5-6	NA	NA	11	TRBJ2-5	TGTGCCAGCAGCTTAAGAGAGACCCAGTACTTC	CASSLRETQYF
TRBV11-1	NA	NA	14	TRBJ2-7	TGTGCCAGCAGCCGGACGGACAACTCCTACGAGCAGTACTTC	CASSRTDNSYEQYF
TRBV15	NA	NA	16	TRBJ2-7	TGTGCCACCAGCAGAGAGGGAGGGACAGGTTACCACGAGCAGTACTTC	CATSREGGTGYHEQYF
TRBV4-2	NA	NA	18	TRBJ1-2	TGTGCCAGCAGCCAAGCGGGGGCGCCCGGGCGGGTTTATTATGGCTACACCTTC	CASSQAGAPGRVYYGYTF
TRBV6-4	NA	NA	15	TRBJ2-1	TGTGCCAGCAGTGACTCGATGGAGATCCGCAGTGAGCAGTTCTTC	CASSDSMEIRSEQFF
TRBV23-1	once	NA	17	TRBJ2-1	TGCGCCAGCAGTCAATCTTCGGGAGCAGGTAGGAACAATGAGCAGTTCTTC	CASSQSSGAGRNNEQFF
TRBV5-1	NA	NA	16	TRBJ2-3	TGCGCCAGCAGCTCCACAGTTAGACTCCGCACAGATACGCAGTATTTT	CASSSTVRLRTDTQYF
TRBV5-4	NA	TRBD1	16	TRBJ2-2	TGTGCCAGCAGCTGGGAAGGACAGGGTAAAGCCGGGGAGCTGTTTTTT	CASSWEGQGKAGELFF
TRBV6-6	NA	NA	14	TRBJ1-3	TGTGCCAGCAGTGACAGGCTTTCTGGAAACACCATATATTTT	CASSDRLSGNTIYF